This TCR beta chain was recorded in a study of T cell responses to AZD1222 COVID-19 vaccine. Whole-study findings and limits: Repertoires in all cases were sampled only once the peak T cell response had passed. Unmutated variant regions reportedly attract nearly half of all spike-specific TCRs. Females outnumbered males among donors, who were mostly white British; clonal diversity was possibly underestimated. Just a handful of AZD1222 recipients tested seropositive at baseline.

With regard to this clone: Its antigen is not identified.

The germline V and J ends were trimmed by 6 bases and 0 bases, with 15 bases remaining between them. Germline CDR1 LGHNT, CDR2 FRNRAP. This CDR3 is built from 16 residues. Only in-frame clones appear in the TCRdb table, and some are missing; sequencing was by immunoSEQ multiplex PCR. Among tens of thousands of clones listed, over 75% were seen once. This chain links TRBV12-5 with TRBJ1-5, with D possibly TRBD1 on 6 matching bases. The sample here was peripheral blood, taken 28 days after the second AZD1222 dose. The source is an adult who received the AZD1222 COVID-19 vaccine. The DNA of the CDR3 is TGTGCTAGTGGCTCCCCCGGGACACCTAGCAATCAGCCCCAGCATTTT. Its translation is CASGSPGTPSNQPQHF.